These 4 T cell receptor beta chains were all obtained from the same sample, sequenced in a study of blood T cells in healthy people across ages (dated by TCRdb to the mid-2010s). Library preparation employed 5' RACE. The sequencer listed for this sample is Illumina HiSeq 2500. A second roughly 6 to 11 cycle PCR used a sample-barcoded 5' primer and a J-beta primer mix. TCRdb reprocessed the public reads (quality trimming at Q25 with fastp, clone calling with MiXCR) and kept in-frame beta chains. Rows are combined by CDR3 protein, so each entry shows the most common genes and DNA. This sample lists 780,000 or so distinct CDR3 sequences; approximately 55% were detected once. The top ten clones comprise around 41% of the sample. Input material: blood. The receptors shown here come from a man aged 80 or over in good health.

This clonotype has only one observation. The chain links TRBV7-9 to TRBJ2-3; 8 nucleotides match TRBD1. CDR1 and CDR2 (germline): SEHNR, FQNEAQ (reference sequence). The CDR3 has 17 amino acids. Trimming took 5 bases from V and 14 from J; bases not matched to a gene: 24. DNA for the CDR3: TGTGCCAGCAGCCGGGGGCTTATGACAGGGGAGCACAGATACGCGTATTTT. It specifies CASSRGLMTGEHRYAYF.

V gene TRBV29-1 combines with J gene TRBJ1-6; 8 nucleotides agree with TRBD1. The V segment lost 7 bases and the J segment 7 bases; nucleotides outside the gene matches: 6. This CDR3 contains 13 residues. Germline V CDR1 and CDR2: SQVTM, ANQGSEA. The CDR3 region is CSALTGANSPLHF. CDR3 bases: TGCAGCGCCTTGACAGGGGCAAATTCACCCCTCCACTTT.

This clonotype was counted a single time. This chain uses TRBV9 with TRBJ2-1; the D gene could be TRBD1 or TRBD2 (6 bases each). V was clipped by 7 bases and J by 5 bases, with 16 bases between them. There are 14 residues in the CDR3. Germline values: CDR1 SGDLS, CDR2 YYNGEE. Written as DNA, the CDR3 is TGTGCCAGCGTTCTAAGGGGGAGGAACAATGAGCAGTTCTTC. Translating it yields CASVLRGRNNEQFF. Filled out from reference TRBV9 and TRBJ2-1, the complete variable domain reads DSGVTQTPKHLITATGQRVTLRCSPRSGDLSVYWYQQSLDQGLQFLIQYYNGEERAKGNILERFSAQQFPDLHSELNLSSLELGDSALYFCASVLRGRNNEQFFGPGTRLTVL.

This clonotype was found a few times. The chain carries TRBV5-6 and TRBJ2-1; D possibly matches TRBD1 or TRBD2 (5 bases each). In germline, CDR1 is SGHDT, CDR2 YYEEEE. Trimming pared 4 bases from V and 12 bases from J, leaving 17 bases between. CDR3 length: 13 amino acids. CDR3 protein: CASSPGPTSGQFF. The CDR3 DNA follows: TGTGCCAGCAGCCCGGGACCCACATCGGGGCAGTTCTTC. The full variable domain, rest sourced from reference TRBV5-6 and TRBJ2-1, is DAGVTQSPTHLIKTRGQQVTLRCSPKSGHDTVSWYQQALGQGPQFIFQYYEEEERQRGNFPDRFSGHQFPNYSSELNVNALLLGDSALYLCASSPGPTSGQFFGPGTRLTVL.